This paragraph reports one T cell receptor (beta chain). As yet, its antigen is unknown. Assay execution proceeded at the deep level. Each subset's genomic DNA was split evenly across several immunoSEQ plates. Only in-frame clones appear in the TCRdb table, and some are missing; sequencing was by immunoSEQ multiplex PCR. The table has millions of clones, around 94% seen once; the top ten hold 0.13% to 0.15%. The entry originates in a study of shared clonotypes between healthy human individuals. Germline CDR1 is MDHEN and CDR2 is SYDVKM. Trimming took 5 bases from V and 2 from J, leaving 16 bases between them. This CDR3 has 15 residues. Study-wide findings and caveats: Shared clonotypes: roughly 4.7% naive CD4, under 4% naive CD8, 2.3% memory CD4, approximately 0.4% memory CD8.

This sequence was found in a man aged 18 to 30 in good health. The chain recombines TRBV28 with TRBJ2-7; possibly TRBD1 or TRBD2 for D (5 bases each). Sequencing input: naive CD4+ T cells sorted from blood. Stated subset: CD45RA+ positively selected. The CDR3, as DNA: TGTGCCAGCAGTCCTCTCCGGGACGTAGCCTACGAGCAGTACTTC. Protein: CASSPLRDVAYEQYF.